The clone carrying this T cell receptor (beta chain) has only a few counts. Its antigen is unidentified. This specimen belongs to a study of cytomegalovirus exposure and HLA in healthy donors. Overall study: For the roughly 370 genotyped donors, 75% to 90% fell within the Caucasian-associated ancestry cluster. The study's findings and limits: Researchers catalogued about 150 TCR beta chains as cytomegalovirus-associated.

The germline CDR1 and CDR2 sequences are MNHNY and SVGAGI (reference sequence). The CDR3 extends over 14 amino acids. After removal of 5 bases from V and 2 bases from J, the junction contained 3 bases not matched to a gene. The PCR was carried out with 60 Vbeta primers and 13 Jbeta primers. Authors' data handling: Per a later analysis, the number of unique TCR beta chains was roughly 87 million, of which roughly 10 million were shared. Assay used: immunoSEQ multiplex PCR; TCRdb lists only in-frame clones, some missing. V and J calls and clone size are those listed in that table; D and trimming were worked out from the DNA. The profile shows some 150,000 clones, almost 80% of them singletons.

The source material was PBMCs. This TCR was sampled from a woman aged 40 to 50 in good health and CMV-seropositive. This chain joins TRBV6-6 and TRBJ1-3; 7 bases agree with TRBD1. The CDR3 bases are TGTGCCAGCAGTACAGGGACAGCTGGAAACACCATATATTTT. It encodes CASSTGTAGNTIYF.